This T cell receptor (beta chain) was observed in a study of T cell responses to AZD1222 COVID-19 vaccine. Data came from immunoSEQ multiplex PCR; TCRdb stores just in-frame clones and leaves some out. Here the sample spans 130,000 or so clones, 93% being singletons. Regarding this clone: Its specificity is unknown.

Regarding the study as a whole: Vaccination with two AZD1222 doses was followed by a rise in Spike-specific TCR breadth and depth. Repertoires were collected only later (after the peak T cell response had occurred).

Germline CDR1 reads SNHLY; CDR2 reads FYNNEI. The CDR3 runs 11 residues. The germline V and J ends were trimmed by 8 bases and 3 bases, with 7 bases remaining between them. The sample consisted of peripheral blood, taken on day 0 of MenACWY control vaccination. The TCR comes from an adult in good health. The chain has TRBV2 and TRBJ2-5; D not certain. CDR3 residues: CASAKKETQYF. CDR3 in DNA: TGTGCCAGCGCTAAAAAAGAGACCCAGTACTTC.